This T cell receptor beta chain was observed in a study of identical twins. V gave up 5 bases and J gave up 2 bases, with 22 bases separating them. The CDR3 has 17 amino acids. CDR1 is KGHSH and CDR2 is LQKENI in the germline V gene. Broader study findings: There were fewer insertions in abundant cord blood beta clonotypes, but memory repertoires showed no such pattern. It was possible that invariant MAIT and iNKT cells partly confounded the zero-insertion analyses.

Using its own MiXCR run on the 5' RACE reads, TCRdb lists one record per CDR3 protein. Of 750,000 to 950,000 distinct CDR3 sequences in the sample, 9% to 15% were seen once. All donors comprised healthy Caucasians. On this clonotype itself: Its antigen is as yet unknown.

These same records also appear under a second study, on yellow fever vaccine responses in identical twins.

The rearrangement links TRBV18 to TRBJ2-7; D is possibly TRBD1 (5 bases). Input material: PBMCs. The receptor was isolated from a woman younger than 35 in good health. CDR3: CASSANIQGKGTYEQYV. CDR3 sequence (DNA): TGTGCCAGCTCAGCGAATATTCAGGGTAAGGGGACCTACGAGCAGTACGTC.